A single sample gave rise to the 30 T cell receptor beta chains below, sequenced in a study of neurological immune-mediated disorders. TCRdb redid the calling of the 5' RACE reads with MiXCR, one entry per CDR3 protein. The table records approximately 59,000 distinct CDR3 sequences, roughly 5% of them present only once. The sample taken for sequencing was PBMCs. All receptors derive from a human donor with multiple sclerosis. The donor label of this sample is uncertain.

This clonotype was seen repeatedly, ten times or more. The DNA of the CDR3 is TGTGCCAGCAGCTTAGGTCGGTCAAATTCACCCCTCCACTTT. Amino acids: CASSLGRSNSPLHF. The rearrangement uses TRBV7-6 and TRBJ1-6; D call uncertain. CDR1 SGHVS and CDR2 FNYEAQ come from the germline V gene. CDR3 length: 14 amino acids. The V gene lost 1 base and the J gene lost 7 bases, with 8 bases spanning the gap.

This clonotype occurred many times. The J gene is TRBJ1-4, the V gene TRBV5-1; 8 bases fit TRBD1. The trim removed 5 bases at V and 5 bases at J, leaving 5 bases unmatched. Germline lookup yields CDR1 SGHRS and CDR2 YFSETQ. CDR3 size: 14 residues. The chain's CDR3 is CASRPGGTNEKLFF. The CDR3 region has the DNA TGCGCCAGCAGGCCAGGGGGCACCAATGAAAAACTGTTTTTT.

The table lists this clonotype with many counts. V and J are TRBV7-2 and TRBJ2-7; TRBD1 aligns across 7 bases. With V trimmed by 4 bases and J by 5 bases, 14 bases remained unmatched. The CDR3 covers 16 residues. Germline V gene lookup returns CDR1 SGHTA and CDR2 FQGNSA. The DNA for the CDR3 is TGTGCCAGCAGCTCCCACCCCGAGACAGGGAGCCACGAGCAGTACTTC. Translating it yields CASSSHPETGSHEQYF.

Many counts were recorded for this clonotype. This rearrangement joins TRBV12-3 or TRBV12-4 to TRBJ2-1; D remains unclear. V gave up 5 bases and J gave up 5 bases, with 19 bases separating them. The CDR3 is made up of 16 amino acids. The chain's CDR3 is CASSAAARSRNNEQFF. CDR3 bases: TGTGCCAGCAGTGCGGCAGCCCGAAGTCGGAACAATGAGCAGTTCTTC.

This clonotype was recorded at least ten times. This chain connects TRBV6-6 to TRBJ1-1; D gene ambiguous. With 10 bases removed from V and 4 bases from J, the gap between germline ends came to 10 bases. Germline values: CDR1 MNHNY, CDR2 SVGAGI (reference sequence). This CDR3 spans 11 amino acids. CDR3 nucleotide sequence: TGTGCCACGGTCCCCAGCACTGAAGCTTTCTTT. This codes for CATVPSTEAFF.

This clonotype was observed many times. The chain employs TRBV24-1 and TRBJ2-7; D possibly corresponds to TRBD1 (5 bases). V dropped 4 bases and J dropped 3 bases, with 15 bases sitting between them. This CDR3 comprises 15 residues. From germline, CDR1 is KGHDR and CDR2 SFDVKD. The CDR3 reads CATSDSAGAYYEQYF. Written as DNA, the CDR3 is TGTGCCACCAGTGACTCGGCTGGGGCCTACTACGAGCAGTACTTC.

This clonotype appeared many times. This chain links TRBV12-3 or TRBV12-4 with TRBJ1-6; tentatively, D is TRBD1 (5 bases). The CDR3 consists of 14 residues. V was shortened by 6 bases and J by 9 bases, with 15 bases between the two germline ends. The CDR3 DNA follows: TGTGCCAGCAGCCTCGGGGCTAGCGGTTCACCCCTCCACTTT. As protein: CASSLGASGSPLHF.

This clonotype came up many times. CDR3 in DNA: TGTGCCAGCAGCAAGGCGAGGGACAGGGCAATTAACACTGAAGCTTTCTTT. It translates to CASSKARDRAINTEAFF. The chain employs TRBV21-1 and TRBJ1-1; TRBD1, the D gene given by the table, was not confirmed from the DNA. TRBV21-1 has pseudogene status. This CDR3 spans 17 amino acids.

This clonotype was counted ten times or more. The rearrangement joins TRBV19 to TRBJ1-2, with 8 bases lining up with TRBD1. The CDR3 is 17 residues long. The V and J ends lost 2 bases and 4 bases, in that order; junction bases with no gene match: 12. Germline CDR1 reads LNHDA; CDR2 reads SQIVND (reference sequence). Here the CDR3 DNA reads TGTGCCAGTAGTATATCCGGGACAGGCGCTTATGGCTATGGCTACACCTTC. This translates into CASSISGTGAYGYGYTF.

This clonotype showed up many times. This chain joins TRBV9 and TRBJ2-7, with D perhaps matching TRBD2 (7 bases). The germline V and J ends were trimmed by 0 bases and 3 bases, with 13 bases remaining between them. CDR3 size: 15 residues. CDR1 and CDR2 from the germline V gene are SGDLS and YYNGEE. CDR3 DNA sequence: TGTGCCAGCAGCGTAGGTGCGGGGGCGAACTACGAGCAGTACTTC. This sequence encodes CASSVGAGANYEQYF.

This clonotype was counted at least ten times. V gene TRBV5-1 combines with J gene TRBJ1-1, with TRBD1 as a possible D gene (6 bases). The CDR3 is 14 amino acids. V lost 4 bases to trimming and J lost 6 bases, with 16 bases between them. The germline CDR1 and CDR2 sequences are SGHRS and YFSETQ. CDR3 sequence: CASSIGQPRPEAFF. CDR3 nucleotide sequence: TGCGCCAGCAGCATTGGACAGCCCAGGCCTGAAGCTTTCTTT.

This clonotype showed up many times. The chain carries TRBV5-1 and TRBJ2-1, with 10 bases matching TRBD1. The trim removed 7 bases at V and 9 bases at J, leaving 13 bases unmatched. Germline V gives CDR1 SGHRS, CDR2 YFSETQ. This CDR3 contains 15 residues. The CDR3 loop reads CASRPPGTGEGEQFF. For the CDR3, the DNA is TGCGCCAGCCGGCCCCCCGGGACAGGGGAGGGTGAGCAGTTCTTC.

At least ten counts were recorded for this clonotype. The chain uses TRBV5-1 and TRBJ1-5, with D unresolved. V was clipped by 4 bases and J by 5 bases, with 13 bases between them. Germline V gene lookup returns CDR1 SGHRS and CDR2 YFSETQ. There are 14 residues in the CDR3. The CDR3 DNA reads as TGCGCCAGCAGCCCAGGAACTTCTGATCAGCCCCAGCATTTT. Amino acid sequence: CASSPGTSDQPQHF.

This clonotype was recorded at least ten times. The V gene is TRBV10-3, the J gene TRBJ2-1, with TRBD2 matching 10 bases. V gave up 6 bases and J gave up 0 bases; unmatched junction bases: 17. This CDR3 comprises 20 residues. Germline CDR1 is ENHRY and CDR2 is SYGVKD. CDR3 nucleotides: TGTGCCATCAGCGGAGTTGGGTCTAGCGGGGGTCCGAGCTCCTACAATGAGCAGTTCTTC. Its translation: CAISGVGSSGGPSSYNEQFF.

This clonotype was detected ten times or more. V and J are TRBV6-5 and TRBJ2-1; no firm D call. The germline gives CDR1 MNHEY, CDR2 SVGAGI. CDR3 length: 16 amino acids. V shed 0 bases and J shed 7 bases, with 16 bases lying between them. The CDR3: CASSYSVYWVKNEQFF. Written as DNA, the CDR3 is TGTGCCAGCAGTTACTCGGTTTATTGGGTAAAGAATGAGCAGTTCTTC.

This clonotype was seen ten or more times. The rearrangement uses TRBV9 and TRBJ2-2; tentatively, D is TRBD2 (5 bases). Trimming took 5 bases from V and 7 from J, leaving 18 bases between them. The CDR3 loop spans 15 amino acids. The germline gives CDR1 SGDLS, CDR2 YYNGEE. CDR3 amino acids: CASSALPDGSGELFF. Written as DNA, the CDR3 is TGTGCCAGCAGTGCTCTCCCTGATGGGAGCGGGGAGCTGTTTTTT. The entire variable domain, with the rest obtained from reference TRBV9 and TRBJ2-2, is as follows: DSGVTQTPKHLITATGQRVTLRCSPRSGDLSVYWYQQSLDQGLQFLIQYYNGEERAKGNILERFSAQQFPDLHSELNLSSLELGDSALYFCASSALPDGSGELFFGEGSRLTVL.

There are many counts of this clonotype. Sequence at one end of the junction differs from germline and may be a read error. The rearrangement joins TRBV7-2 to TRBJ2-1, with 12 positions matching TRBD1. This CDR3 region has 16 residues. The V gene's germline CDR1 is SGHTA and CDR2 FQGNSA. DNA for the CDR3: TGTGCCAGCAGCTTAGGCCGTGGGACAGGGGGCCTTACCACCTCCTTC. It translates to CASSLGRGTGGLTTSF.

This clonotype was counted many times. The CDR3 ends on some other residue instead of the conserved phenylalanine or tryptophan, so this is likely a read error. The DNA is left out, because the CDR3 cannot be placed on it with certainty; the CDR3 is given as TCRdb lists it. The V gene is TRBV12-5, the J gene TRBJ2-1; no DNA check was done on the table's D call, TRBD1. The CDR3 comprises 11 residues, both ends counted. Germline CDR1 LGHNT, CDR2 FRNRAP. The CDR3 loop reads CASGLTWTVSV.

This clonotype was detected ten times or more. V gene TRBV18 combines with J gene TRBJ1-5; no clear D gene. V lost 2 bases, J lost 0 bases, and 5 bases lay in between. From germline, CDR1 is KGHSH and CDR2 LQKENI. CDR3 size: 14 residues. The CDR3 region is CASSPKGSNQPQHF. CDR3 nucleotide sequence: TGTGCCAGCTCACCAAAGGGTAGCAATCAGCCCCAGCATTTT. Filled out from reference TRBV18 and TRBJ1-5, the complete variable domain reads NAGVMQNPRHLVRRRGQEARLRCSPMKGHSHVYWYRQLPEEGLKFMVYLQKENIIDESGMPKERFSAEFPKEGPSILRIQQVVRGDSAAYFCASSPKGSNQPQHFGDGTRLSIL.

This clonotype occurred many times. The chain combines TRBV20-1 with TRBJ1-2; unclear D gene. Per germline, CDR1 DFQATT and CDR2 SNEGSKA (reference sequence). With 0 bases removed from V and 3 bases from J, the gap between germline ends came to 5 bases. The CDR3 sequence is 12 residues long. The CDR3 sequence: CSARDLDYGYTF. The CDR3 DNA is TGCAGTGCTAGAGACTTAGACTATGGCTACACCTTC.

CDR3 nucleotide sequence: TGCGCCAGCAGCAACGATCCTATCCTCACAGATACGCAGTATTTT. Protein: CASSNDPILTDTQYF. V is TRBV10-2 and J is TRBJ2-3; D gene ambiguous. Germline assignment: CDR1 WSHSY and CDR2 SAAADI. CDR3 size: 15 residues. Trimming pared 6 bases from V and 2 bases from J, leaving 15 bases between.

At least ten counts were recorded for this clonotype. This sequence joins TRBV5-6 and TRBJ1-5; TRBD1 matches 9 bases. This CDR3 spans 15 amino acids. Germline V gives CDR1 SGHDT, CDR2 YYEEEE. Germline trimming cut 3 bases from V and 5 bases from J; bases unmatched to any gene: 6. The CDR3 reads CASSSSRDRDQPQHF. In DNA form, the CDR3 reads TGTGCCAGCAGCTCTTCCCGGGACAGGGATCAGCCCCAGCATTTT. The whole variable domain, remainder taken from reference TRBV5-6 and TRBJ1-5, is DAGVTQSPTHLIKTRGQQVTLRCSPKSGHDTVSWYQQALGQGPQFIFQYYEEEERQRGNFPDRFSGHQFPNYSSELNVNALLLGDSALYLCASSSSRDRDQPQHFGDGTRLSIL.

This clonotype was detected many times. The CDR3 DNA reads as TGTGCCATCAGGGCGCCTACAGCGAACACTGAAGCTTTCTTT. It translates to CAIRAPTANTEAFF. The chain employs TRBV10-3 and TRBJ1-1; no firm D call. Germline CDR1 ENHRY, CDR2 SYGVKD. The CDR3 totals 14 residues. The germline V and J ends were trimmed by 6 bases and 1 base, with 12 bases remaining between them.

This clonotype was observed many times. CDR3 protein: CASSYRTGLGQPQHF. The CDR3 DNA is TGTGCCAGCAGCTACCGGACAGGCTTGGGACAGCCCCAGCATTTT. The rearrangement uses TRBV7-6 and TRBJ1-5; 7 positions match TRBD1. Germline V gene lookup returns CDR1 SGHVS and CDR2 FNYEAQ. V was pared by 4 bases and J by 7 bases, with 10 bases of the junction left unmatched. The CDR3 runs 15 residues.

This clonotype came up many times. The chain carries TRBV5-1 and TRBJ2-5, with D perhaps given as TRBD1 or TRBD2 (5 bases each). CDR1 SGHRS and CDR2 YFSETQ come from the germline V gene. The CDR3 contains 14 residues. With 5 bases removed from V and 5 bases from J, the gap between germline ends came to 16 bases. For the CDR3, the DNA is TGCGCCAGCAGGGACACTAGAGGTGATGAGACCCAGTACTTC. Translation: CASRDTRGDETQYF.

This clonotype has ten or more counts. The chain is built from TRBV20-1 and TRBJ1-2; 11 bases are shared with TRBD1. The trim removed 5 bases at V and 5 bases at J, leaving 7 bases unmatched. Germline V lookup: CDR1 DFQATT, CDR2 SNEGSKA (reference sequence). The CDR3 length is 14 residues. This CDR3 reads CSAPWTGGSYGYTF. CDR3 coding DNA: TGCAGTGCTCCTTGGACAGGGGGCTCGTATGGCTACACCTTC.

CDR3 bases: TGCGCCAGCAGCTTCGCCGGGACAGCTAACACCGGGGAGCTGTTTTTT. It encodes CASSFAGTANTGELFF. The rearrangement uses TRBV5-1 and TRBJ2-2, with 7 bases that match TRBD1. This CDR3 comprises 16 residues. Per germline, CDR1 SGHRS and CDR2 YFSETQ. J lost 2 bases, V lost 2 bases, and 6 bases had no gene match.

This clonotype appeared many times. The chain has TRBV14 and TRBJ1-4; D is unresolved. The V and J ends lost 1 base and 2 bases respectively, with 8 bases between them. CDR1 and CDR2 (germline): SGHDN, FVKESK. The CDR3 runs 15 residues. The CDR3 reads CASSQGVVTNEKLFF. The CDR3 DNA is TGTGCCAGCAGCCAAGGGGTTGTCACTAATGAAAAACTGTTTTTT.

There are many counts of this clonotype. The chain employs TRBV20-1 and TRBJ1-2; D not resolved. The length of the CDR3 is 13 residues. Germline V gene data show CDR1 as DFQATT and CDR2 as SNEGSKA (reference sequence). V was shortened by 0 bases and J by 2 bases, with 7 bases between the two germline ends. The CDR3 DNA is TGCAGTGCTAGAGACAGAGTGAACTATGGCTACACCTTC. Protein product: CSARDRVNYGYTF.

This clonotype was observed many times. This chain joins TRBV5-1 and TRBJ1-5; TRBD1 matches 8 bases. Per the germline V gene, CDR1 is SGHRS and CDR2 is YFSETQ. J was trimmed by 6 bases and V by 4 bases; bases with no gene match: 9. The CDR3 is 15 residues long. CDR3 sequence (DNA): TGCGCCAGCAGCATTATTTCAGGGGGCGGTCAGCCCCAGCATTTT. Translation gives CASSIISGGGQPQHF.